The T cell receptor beta chain described here comes from a study of blood T cell repertoires in COVID-19. TCRdb keeps only in-frame clones here, not all; method: immunoSEQ multiplex PCR. The repertoire holds tens of thousands of clones, with 70% to 90% as singletons. The CDR3 consists of 13 residues. The germline V and J ends were trimmed by 6 bases and 6 bases, with 14 bases remaining between them. The sequencing sample was made of peripheral blood. The receptor's source is a man aged 50-59 years with acute or convalescent COVID-19. The rearrangement uses TRBV12-3 or TRBV12-4 and TRBJ1-2, with a possible D match to TRBD1 (5 bases). The CDR3 is CASSSGGSHGYTF. As DNA, the CDR3 is TGTGCCAGCAGCTCGGGGGGAAGCCATGGCTACACCTTC.